This T cell receptor beta chain was found in a study of T cell responses to AZD1222 COVID-19 vaccine. Generated by immunoSEQ multiplex PCR, the TCRdb table keeps only in-frame clones and is missing some. The table records tens of thousands of clones, more than 60% of them present only once. Comments on this clone: Its antigen is not known.

Study conclusions and caveats: Donors in the cohort were predominantly white British and more often female, and clonal diversity was possibly underestimated. Spike-specific TCR breadth rose after two AZD1222 doses, and depth rose as well. Seropositivity was recorded at baseline in only 6 or 7 AZD1222 recipients.

The ends lost 2 bases at V and 3 bases at J; junction bases unmatched: 3. Germline CDR1 is SGHRS and CDR2 is YFSETQ. The CDR3 has 14 residues. This receptor was taken from an adult who received the AZD1222 COVID-19 vaccine. The chain carries TRBV5-1 and TRBJ1-1; 8 nucleotides agree with TRBD1. This sample comprised peripheral blood, obtained 28 days after the second AZD1222 dose. DNA for the CDR3: TGCGCCAGCAGCTTCTCAGGGGGCTACACTGAAGCTTTCTTT. Translating gives CASSFSGGYTEAFF.